This record looks at one T cell receptor (beta chain) sequence and its context. This receptor's antigen is unknown. No base quality information exists; no much larger clone differs at one position. What the time point label conveys for this sample: baseline before first vaccination. What this sample's treatment or condition label stands for: meningococcal conjugate vaccine given as trial control. Vaccinee samples came from UK trials COV001 and COV002, including a single-blind randomized controlled phase 2/3 trial of AZD1222 (ChAdOx1 nCoV-19) in healthy adults. For TCRbeta chain sequencing, PBMC samples were collected from trial participants at day 0 and at day 28 after the second dose. The CDR3 regions of human TCRbeta chains were subjected to immunosequencing. As for how the authors treated the data: TCRs in the repertoires were matched against a reference library of SARS-CoV-2-specific TCRs that had been generated with the MIRA antigen-specificity platform. Breadth meant the fraction of unique TCRs that were SARS-CoV-2-associated, whereas depth meant the fraction of total T cells that were SARS-CoV-2-associated. Using the MIRA data, each spike-specific TCR was mapped to the spike region that the TCR reacts to and placed in a CD4 or CD8 class. Log10-transformed breadth and depth values were compared by one-way ANOVA with Sidak's multiple comparisons tests. TCRdb retrieved this table from immuneACCESS and kept in-frame rearrangements only. Not all clones are present; in checked studies, unresolved V genes account for under half, and no reason is known for the remainder. D and trimming were read from the DNA, whereas the V and J calls and clone size are those reported in that table. Recorded for this sample are around 150,000 clones; just over 90% of them occurred a single time. The ten largest clonotypes hold around 4.4% of the sample.

This entry is derived from a study of T cell responses to AZD1222 COVID-19 vaccine (dated by TCRdb to the early 2020s). As for the study more broadly: TCR sequencing was performed for 233 trial participants, of whom some 200 were given two doses of AZD1222 and about 25 were given two doses of MenACWY control vaccine. Trial participants were enrolled by age into subgroups of 18-55, 56-69 and 70-plus years, and approximately 150, 30 and 60 TCR-sequenced participants, respectively, were included in these subgroups.

Points the paper makes about the study in general: Vaccine-associated CD4 TCRs spanned the whole spike protein, with dominant responses in regions 160-218 and 743-854. Nearly half of unique spike-specific TCRs reportedly recognized epitopes outside regions mutated in the B.1.351 and B.1.1.7 variants. Because no samples from the day 14 peak response were available, repertoires could be characterized only after the peak T cell response. The 56-69-year group was small, and its depth increase did not reach significance, likely because of low power. Most participants were white British and females outnumbered males, and the authors suggested that clonal diversity may have been underestimated. Conclusions about previously exposed vaccinees are limited because only a handful of AZD1222 recipients were SARS-CoV-2 seropositive at baseline. Spike-specific TCR breadth and depth rose significantly after two AZD1222 doses compared with day 0 and with MenACWY recipients.

The specimen was peripheral blood, collected on day 0 of MenACWY control vaccination. This sequence was found in an adult in good health.

The CDR3 amino acid sequence is: CASSIRNTIYF. The nucleotide sequence is TGTGCCAGTAGTATCCGGAACACCATATATTTT. Recombination linked TRBV19 to TRBJ1-3; the D gene remains uncertain. Deletion took 3 bases off V and 7 bases off J, with a span of 4 bases between the germline ends. The CDR3 holds 11 amino acids from the cysteine to the phenylalanine. Solely the CDR3 DNA is kept, with 33 bases framed from the first base. The germline V gene encodes CDR1 LNHDA and CDR2 SQIVND (reference sequence).